This T cell receptor (beta chain) comes out of a study of cytomegalovirus exposure and HLA in healthy donors. PCR used 60 Vbeta primers and 13 Jbeta primers. Clones were read by immunoSEQ multiplex PCR, and TCRdb kept only the in-frame ones, dropping some. The table lists 35,000 to 50,000 clones. The CDR3 has 12 residues. Trimming removed 5 bases at V and 6 bases at J, with 10 bases between. The V gene's germline CDR1 is MDHEN and CDR2 SYDVKM. The sequenced sample was PBMCs. This sequence joins TRBV28 and TRBJ1-2; D possibly corresponds to TRBD1 (5 bases). This clonotype was sampled from a male donor in good health and CMV-seronegative. CDR3 residues: CASSEAGHGYTF. The CDR3 nucleotides are TGTGCCAGCAGTGAGGCAGGGCATGGCTACACCTTC.